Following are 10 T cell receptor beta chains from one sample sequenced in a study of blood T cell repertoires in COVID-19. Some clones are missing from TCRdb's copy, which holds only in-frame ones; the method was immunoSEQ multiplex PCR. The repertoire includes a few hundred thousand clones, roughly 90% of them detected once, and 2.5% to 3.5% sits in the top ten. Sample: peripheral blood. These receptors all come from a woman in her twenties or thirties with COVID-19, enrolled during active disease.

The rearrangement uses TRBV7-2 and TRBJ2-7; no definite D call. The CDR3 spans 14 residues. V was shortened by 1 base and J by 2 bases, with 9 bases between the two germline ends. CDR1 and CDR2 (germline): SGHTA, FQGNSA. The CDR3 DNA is TGTGCCAGCAGCTTAGGCACATACCCCTACGAGCAGTACTTC. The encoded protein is CASSLGTYPYEQYF.

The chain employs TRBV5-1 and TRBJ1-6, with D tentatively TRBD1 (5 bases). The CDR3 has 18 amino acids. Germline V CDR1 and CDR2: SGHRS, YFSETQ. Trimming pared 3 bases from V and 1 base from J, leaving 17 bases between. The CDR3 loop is CASSSQWTGGSYNSPLHF. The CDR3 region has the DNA TGCGCCAGCAGCTCGCAGTGGACGGGGGGTTCCTATAATTCACCCCTCCACTTT.

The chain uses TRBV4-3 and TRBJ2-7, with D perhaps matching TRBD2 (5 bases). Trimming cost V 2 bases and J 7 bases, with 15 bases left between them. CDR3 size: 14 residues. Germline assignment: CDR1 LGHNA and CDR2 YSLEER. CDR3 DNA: TGCGCCAGCAGCCAATTTGGTCGGGGATGGGAGCAGTACTTC. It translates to CASSQFGRGWEQYF.

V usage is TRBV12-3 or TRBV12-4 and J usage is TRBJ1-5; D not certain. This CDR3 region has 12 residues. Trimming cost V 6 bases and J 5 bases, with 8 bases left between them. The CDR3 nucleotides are TGTGCCAGCAGGCTTAACTATCAGCCCCAGCATTTT. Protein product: CASRLNYQPQHF.

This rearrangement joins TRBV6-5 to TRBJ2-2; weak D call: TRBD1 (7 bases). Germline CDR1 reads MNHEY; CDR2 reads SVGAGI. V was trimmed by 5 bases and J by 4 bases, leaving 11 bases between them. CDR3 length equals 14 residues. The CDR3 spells CASSRQGGTGELFF. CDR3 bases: TGTGCCAGCAGTCGACAGGGAGGCACCGGGGAGCTGTTTTTT.

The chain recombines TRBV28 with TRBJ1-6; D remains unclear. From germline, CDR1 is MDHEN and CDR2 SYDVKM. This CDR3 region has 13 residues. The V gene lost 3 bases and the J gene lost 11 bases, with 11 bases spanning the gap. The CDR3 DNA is TGTGCCAGCAGTTTGATGAGGGTACCACCCCTCCACTTT. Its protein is CASSLMRVPPLHF.

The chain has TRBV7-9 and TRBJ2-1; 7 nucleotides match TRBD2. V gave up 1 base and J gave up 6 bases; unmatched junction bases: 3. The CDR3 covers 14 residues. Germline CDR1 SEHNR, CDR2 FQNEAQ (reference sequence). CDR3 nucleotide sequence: TGTGCCAGCAGCTTAGTTTCGGGGGGCAATGAGCAGTTCTTC. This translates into CASSLVSGGNEQFF.

The CDR3 nucleotides are TGCAGCGTTGATAACACAGCTGGGGAGCAGTACTTC. Protein sequence: CSVDNTAGEQYF. This chain joins TRBV29-1 and TRBJ2-7; no clear D gene. Between the trimmed V and J ends, which lost 3 bases and 7 bases, there was a span of 13 bases. Germline loops: CDR1 SQVTM, CDR2 ANQGSEA. The CDR3 covers 12 residues.

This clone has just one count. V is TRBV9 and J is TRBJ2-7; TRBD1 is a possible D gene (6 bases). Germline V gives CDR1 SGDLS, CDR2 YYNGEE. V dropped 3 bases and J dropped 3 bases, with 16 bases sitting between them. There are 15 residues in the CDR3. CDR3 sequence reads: CASSGTGPNGYEQYF. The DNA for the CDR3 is TGTGCCAGCAGCGGAACAGGGCCGAATGGCTACGAGCAGTACTTC.

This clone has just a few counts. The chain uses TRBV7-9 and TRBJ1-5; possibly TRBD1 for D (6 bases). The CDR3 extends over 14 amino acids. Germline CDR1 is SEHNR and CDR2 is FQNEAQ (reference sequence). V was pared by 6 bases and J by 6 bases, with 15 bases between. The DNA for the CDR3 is TGTGCCAGCAGTTCCCCAGGGGAGGGTCAGCCCCAGCATTTT. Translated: CASSSPGEGQPQHF. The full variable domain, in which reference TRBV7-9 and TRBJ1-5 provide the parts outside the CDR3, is DTGVSQNPRHKITKRGQNVTFRCDPISEHNRLYWYRQTLGQGPEFLTYFQNEAQLEKSRLLSDRFSAERPKGSFSTLEIQRTEQGDSAMYLCASSSPGEGQPQHFGDGTRLSIL.